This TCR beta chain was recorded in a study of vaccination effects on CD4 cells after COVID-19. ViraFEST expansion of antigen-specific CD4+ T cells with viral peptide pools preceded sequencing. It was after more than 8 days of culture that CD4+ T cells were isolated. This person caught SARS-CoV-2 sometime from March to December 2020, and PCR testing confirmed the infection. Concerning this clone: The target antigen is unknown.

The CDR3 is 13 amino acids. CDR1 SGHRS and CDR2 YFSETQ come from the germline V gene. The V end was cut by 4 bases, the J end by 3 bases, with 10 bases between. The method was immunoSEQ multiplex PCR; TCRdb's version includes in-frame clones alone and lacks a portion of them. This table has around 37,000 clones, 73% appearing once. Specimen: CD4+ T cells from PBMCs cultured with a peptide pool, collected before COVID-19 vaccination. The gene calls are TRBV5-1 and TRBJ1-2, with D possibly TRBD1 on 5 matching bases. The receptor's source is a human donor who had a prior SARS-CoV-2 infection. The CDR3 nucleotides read TGCGCCAGCAGCCACGGGACCGACTATGGCTACACCTTC. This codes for CASSHGTDYGYTF.